This passage covers 17 T cell receptor beta chains from one sample sequenced in a study of OX40 agonist ivuxolimab in advanced cancers. Clones were read by immunoSEQ multiplex PCR, and TCRdb kept only the in-frame ones, dropping some. The repertoire holds 65,000 to 85,000 clones, with 70% to 90% as singletons. Material: CD4+ or CD8+ T cells sorted from blood, obtained in a trial of the OX40 agonist ivuxolimab. The receptors shown here come from an adult with an advanced solid tumor such as melanoma, head and neck, liver or kidney cancer.

The chain combines TRBV30 with TRBJ1-1; D gene uncertain. This CDR3 contains 12 residues. Trimming removed 1 base at V and 4 bases at J, with 7 bases between. Germline lookup yields CDR1 GTSNPN and CDR2 SVGIG (reference sequence). CDR3: CAWSDTLTEAFF. The DNA of the CDR3 is TGTGCCTGGAGTGATACCCTCACTGAAGCTTTCTTT.

This clone was picked up a small number of times. The chain has TRBV30 and TRBJ1-3; D unresolved. V lost 2 bases and J lost 0, with 8 bases in between. Germline V lookup: CDR1 GTSNPN, CDR2 SVGIG (reference sequence). The CDR3 runs 14 residues. In nucleotides, the CDR3 is TGTGCCTGGAGTAGAGGGAACTCTGGAAACACCATATATTTT. Its translation: CAWSRGNSGNTIYF.

The V gene is TRBV9, the J gene TRBJ2-1; 7 bases are a match to TRBD2. With V trimmed by 4 bases and J by 4 bases, 5 bases remained unmatched. The CDR3 runs 14 residues. CDR1 is SGDLS, CDR2 YYNGEE, per germline. CDR3 sequence: CASSTYGGYNEQFF. For the CDR3, the DNA is TGTGCCAGCAGCACCTACGGGGGGTACAATGAGCAGTTCTTC.

The chain joins TRBV19 to TRBJ2-1; 8 positions match TRBD2. J gave up 3 bases and V 6 bases, and 4 bases lay outside the gene matches. This CDR3 contains 14 residues. The germline V gene encodes CDR1 LNHDA and CDR2 SQIVND (reference sequence). This chain's CDR3 is CASRKLADYNEQFF. CDR3 DNA sequence: TGTGCCAGTAGAAAACTAGCGGACTACAATGAGCAGTTCTTC.

A single count supports this clone. The rearrangement links TRBV5-1 to TRBJ1-1; no definite D call. CDR1 is SGHRS, CDR2 YFSETQ, per germline. The CDR3 is 15 residues long. The ends were cut back, 0 bases at V and 1 base at J, with 10 bases in the middle. The CDR3 sequence is CASSLGAYPNTEAFF. The CDR3 DNA reads as TGCGCCAGCAGCTTGGGTGCGTATCCGAACACTGAAGCTTTCTTT.

The chain links TRBV11-2 to TRBJ1-4, with unresolved D. V lost 5 bases and J lost 4, with 11 bases in between. The CDR3 consists of 14 residues. Germline assignment: CDR1 SGHAT and CDR2 FQNNGV. CDR3 residues: CASSPTAVNEKLFF. For the CDR3, the DNA is TGTGCCAGCAGCCCCACGGCAGTTAATGAAAAACTGTTTTTT.

This chain's CDR3 is CASSQGYGERGGYTF. CDR3 DNA sequence: TGCGCCAGCAGCCAAGGATATGGGGAAAGGGGCGGCTACACCTTC. The V and J genes are TRBV4-3 and TRBJ1-2, with D perhaps TRBD1 (5 bases). CDR3 size: 15 residues. V lost 1 base and J 8 bases, leaving 17 bases between the germline ends. Germline CDR1 is LGHNA and CDR2 is YSLEER.

The chain recombines TRBV19 with TRBJ1-2; no clear D. CDR1 is LNHDA, CDR2 SQIVND, per germline (reference sequence). The CDR3 has 12 residues. The V end lost 0 bases, the J end lost 7 bases, and 6 bases lay between the germline ends. The CDR3 reads CASSIEGSGYTF. The CDR3, as DNA: TGTGCCAGTAGTATAGAGGGCAGTGGCTACACCTTC.

V is TRBV4-2 and J is TRBJ2-7; D is perhaps TRBD2 (7 bases). The CDR3 length is 16 residues. V lost 3 bases, J lost 0 bases, and 15 bases lay in between. The germline gives CDR1 LGHNA, CDR2 YNFKEQ. CDR3 bases: TGTGCCAGCAGCCACCTCGGGGGCGGGAGCTCCTACGAGCAGTACTTC. This encodes CASSHLGGGSSYEQYF.

The rearrangement links TRBV28 to TRBJ2-7, with 13 bases matching TRBD2. Trimming at V came to 6 bases and at J to 11 bases, leaving 10 bases not matched to a gene. There are 14 residues in the CDR3. The germline gives CDR1 MDHEN, CDR2 SYDVKM. The CDR3 loop reads CASRESGLAGDEYF. The CDR3, as DNA: TGTGCCAGCAGGGAAAGCGGACTAGCGGGAGACGAGTACTTC.

The V gene is TRBV7-8, the J gene TRBJ2-3, with TRBD1 as a possible D gene (6 bases). This CDR3 spans 13 amino acids. V dropped 10 bases and J dropped 6 bases, with 17 bases sitting between them. Germline V gene data show CDR1 as SGHVS and CDR2 as FQNEAQ. The CDR3 loop reads CAIAQGSWDTQYF. CDR3 in DNA: TGTGCCATAGCCCAGGGGAGTTGGGATACGCAGTATTTT.

The V gene is TRBV28, the J gene TRBJ1-4; D is undetermined. Trimming cost V 2 bases and J 4 bases, with 11 bases left between them. Germline CDR1 is MDHEN and CDR2 is SYDVKM. The CDR3 is 15 residues long. CDR3 protein: CASSLTSAVNEKLFF. In nucleotides, the CDR3 is TGTGCCAGCAGTTTAACCTCCGCCGTTAATGAAAAACTGTTTTTT.

V gene TRBV2 combines with J gene TRBJ1-1, with D hard to call. Deletions cut 11 bases from V and 0 bases from J, with 13 bases between. Looked up from germline, CDR1 is SNHLY and CDR2 is FYNNEI. The CDR3 has 13 residues. CDR3 amino acids: CAGREALNTEAFF. The CDR3 DNA reads as TGTGCCGGCCGGGAGGCTTTGAACACTGAAGCTTTCTTT.

V is TRBV5-1 and J is TRBJ2-3, with D perhaps TRBD2 (6 bases). The CDR3 contains 18 residues. Trimming removed 0 bases from V and 0 bases from J, with 17 bases in between. Germline CDR1 SGHRS, CDR2 YFSETQ. Here the CDR3 reads CASSLAVTAGTSTDTQYF. The CDR3 DNA follows: TGCGCCAGCAGCTTGGCCGTTACGGCGGGGACTAGCACAGATACGCAGTATTTT.

The V call is TRBV9, the J call TRBJ2-1; D is perhaps TRBD1 (5 bases). CDR1 is SGDLS and CDR2 is YYNGEE in the germline V gene. This CDR3 is built from 12 residues. The V end was cut by 7 bases, the J end by 7 bases, with 12 bases between. The CDR3 protein is CASGAKRNEQFF. Written as DNA, the CDR3 is TGTGCCAGCGGGGCTAAAAGAAATGAGCAGTTCTTC.

The chain combines TRBV28 with TRBJ1-2, with TRBD1 matching 9 bases. V was clipped by 1 base and J by 4 bases; unmatched bases: 4. The CDR3 covers 15 residues. The germline gives CDR1 MDHEN, CDR2 SYDVKM. CDR3: CASSLLGQGIYGYTF. In DNA, the CDR3 is TGTGCCAGCAGTTTATTGGGACAGGGCATCTATGGCTACACCTTC.

The chain recombines TRBV6-5 with TRBJ1-1, with a possible D match to TRBD1 (5 bases). The germline CDR1 and CDR2 sequences are MNHEY and SVGAGI. The CDR3 loop spans 15 amino acids. Trimming took off 5 bases at V and 0 bases at J, with 13 bases between the two ends. The DNA for the CDR3 is TGTGCCAGCAGTGGGTGGGACGCCCTGAACACTGAAGCTTTCTTT. Encoded protein: CASSGWDALNTEAFF.